These T cell receptor beta chains were read from a single sample in a study of cytomegalovirus exposure and HLA in healthy donors. Profiled with immunoSEQ multiplex PCR; TCRdb holds only in-frame clones, not every one. Here the sample spans around 130,000 clones, 70% to 75% being singletons. Sequenced input: PBMCs. Receptor source: a woman aged 40 to 50 in good health and CMV-seropositive. Both conserved end residues are part of each CDR3. The D gene is left open where the match is weak. Clone size is shown for a subset of rows, as once, few, many or a class of expanded clone.

V: TRBV5-6
size: .
J: TRBJ1-1
D: .
DNA: TGTGCCAGCAGCTTGGGGGGGCCTACTGAAGCTTTCTTT
CDR3: CASSLGGPTEAFF

V: TRBV15
size: .
J: TRBJ1-1
D: .
DNA: TGTGCCACCAGCAGAGGCGTCAACACTGAAGCTTTCTTT
CDR3: CATSRGVNTEAFF

V: TRBV7-9
size: once
J: TRBJ1-3
D: .
DNA: TGTGCCAGCAGTCTAAACTCTGGAAACACCATATATTTT
CDR3: CASSLNSGNTIYF

V: TRBV5-1
size: .
J: TRBJ1-2
D: .
DNA: TGCGCCAGCAGCTTGGATTGGGTTAGGAGCTATGGCTACACCTTC
CDR3: CASSLDWVRSYGYTF

V: TRBV9
size: few
J: TRBJ1-6
D: .
DNA: TGTGCCAGCAGCGAGGCATTACAGATAAATTCACCCCTCCACTTT
CDR3: CASSEALQINSPLHF

V: TRBV27
size: few
J: TRBJ1-1
D: .
DNA: TGTGCCAGCGGGCCGGACACTGAAGCTTTCTTT
CDR3: CASGPDTEAFF

V: TRBV5-4
size: once
J: TRBJ1-6
D: TRBD1
DNA: TGTGCCAGCAGCTTCATGACAGGGAACCGCTATAATTCACCCCTCCACTTT
CDR3: CASSFMTGNRYNSPLHF

V: TRBV27
size: once
J: TRBJ1-5
D: TRBD1
DNA: TGTGCCAGCAGTTTGGGCAGGGGGCGTCAGCCCCAGCATTTT
CDR3: CASSLGRGRQPQHF

V: TRBV4-2
size: .
J: TRBJ2-3
D: TRBD2
DNA: TGTGCCAGCAGCCAAGATACTAGCGGGGGGCTGCTTACGCAGTATTTT
CDR3: CASSQDTSGGLLTQYF

V: TRBV30
size: .
J: TRBJ2-4
D: TRBD1
DNA: TGTGCCTGGACCACAGGGGGTATCCAGAACATTCAGTACTTC
CDR3: CAWTTGGIQNIQYF

V: TRBV18
size: once
J: TRBJ1-2
D: .
DNA: TGTGCCAGCTCACAGGAATCCTCGACAGCCTCTCATGGCTACACCTTC
CDR3: CASSQESSTASHGYTF

V: TRBV4-3
size: .
J: TRBJ2-2
D: .
DNA: TGCGCCAGCAGCCAAGATTGGAGGGGGCCGACCGGGGAGCTGTTTTTT
CDR3: CASSQDWRGPTGELFF

V: TRBV18
size: once
J: TRBJ1-4
D: .
DNA: TGTGCCAGCTCCCCCCTTGGACAGACTAATGAAAAACTGTTTTTT
CDR3: CASSPLGQTNEKLFF

V: TRBV5-6
size: .
J: TRBJ2-1
D: .
DNA: TGTGCCAGCAGCTTGGGACGGGGCAATGAGCAGTTCTTC
CDR3: CASSLGRGNEQFF

V: TRBV7-2
size: .
J: TRBJ2-3
D: TRBD2
DNA: TGTGCCAGCAGCTTTACTAGCGGGGGGGCCAGAGATACGCAGTATTTT
CDR3: CASSFTSGGARDTQYF

V: TRBV28
size: .
J: TRBJ1-2
D: .
DNA: TGTGCCAGCGGCTTAAAGGTGGGAGAGGGCTACACCTTC
CDR3: CASGLKVGEGYTF

V: TRBV7-2
size: .
J: TRBJ2-7
D: .
DNA: TGTGCCAGCAGCTCCACTTACAGGGCTCACGAGCAGTACTTC
CDR3: CASSSTYRAHEQYF

V: TRBV7-2
size: few
J: TRBJ2-7
D: TRBD2
DNA: TGTGCCAGCAGCCAAGATCTGGCTAGCGGGGCCTACGAGCAGTACTTC
CDR3: CASSQDLASGAYEQYF

V: TRBV15
size: .
J: TRBJ1-4
D: TRBD1
DNA: TGTGCCACCAGCAGAGATTTACAGGGGGCGACGACTAATGAAAAACTGTTTTTT
CDR3: CATSRDLQGATTNEKLFF

V: TRBV28
size: few
J: TRBJ1-4
D: .
DNA: TGTGCCAGCAGTCCTACAGGGTGGCGGAGTGAAAAACTGTTTTTT
CDR3: CASSPTGWRSEKLFF

V: TRBV2
size: .
J: TRBJ1-5
D: TRBD1
DNA: TGTGCCAGCAGTGGGACAGGGGGCACTCAGCCCCAGCATTTT
CDR3: CASSGTGGTQPQHF

V: TRBV28
size: .
J: TRBJ1-2
D: .
DNA: TGTGCCAGCAGGTCCGCAGGGCTCTATGGCTACACCTTC
CDR3: CASRSAGLYGYTF

V: TRBV5-6
size: .
J: TRBJ1-1
D: .
DNA: TGTGCCAGCACCATTGGGGCCTTGAACACTGAAGCTTTCTTT
CDR3: CASTIGALNTEAFF

V: TRBV6-1
size: .
J: TRBJ2-1
D: TRBD2
DNA: TGTGCCAGCAGTGAACCTAGCGGGGCACTCGGGCTCTACAATGAGCAGTTCTTC
CDR3: CASSEPSGALGLYNEQFF

V: TRBV30
size: .
J: TRBJ1-3
D: TRBD1
DNA: TGTGCCTGGAGTCGAGCTAAAATGGGACAGTCCGGAAACACCATATATTTT
CDR3: CAWSRAKMGQSGNTIYF

V: TRBV7-6
size: .
J: TRBJ2-5
D: .
DNA: TGTGCCAGCAGCTTAGCCGACCAAGAGACCCAGTACTTC
CDR3: CASSLADQETQYF

V: TRBV6-4
size: .
J: TRBJ2-7
D: .
DNA: TGTGCCAGCAGTGACTCGGAGGAGCTGTGGGAGCAGTACTTC
CDR3: CASSDSEELWEQYF

V: TRBV6-6
size: .
J: TRBJ2-7
D: TRBD2
DNA: TGTGCCAGCGGGCGGACTAGGAGCTACGAGCAGTACTTC
CDR3: CASGRTRSYEQYF

V: TRBV19
size: .
J: TRBJ2-3
D: .
DNA: TGTGCCAGTAGCCTAACAGCGGTTACGGTCACAGATACGCAGTATTTT
CDR3: CASSLTAVTVTDTQYF